These 26 T cell receptor beta chains came from one sample sequenced in a study of T cell clonality in common variable immunodeficiency. Sequencing used immunoSEQ multiplex PCR; TCRdb keeps in-frame clones, though not all of them. This sample carries fewer than 50,000 clones, none of them present only once. The sample comprised peripheral blood mononuclear cells. These receptor sequences come from a person aged 18 to 70 in good health.

This clone was observed at least ten times. The CDR3 extends 3 residues past the end of the read, so its final part is completed from the germline J gene. The chain uses TRBV2 and TRBJ2-5, with 7 bases fitting TRBD2. Germline assignment: CDR1 SNHLY and CDR2 FYNNEI. The CDR3 is 16 amino acids. V shed 0 bases and J 5 bases; nucleotides not matched to a gene: 9. CDR3 DNA, as far as it was read: TGTGCCAGCAGTGAAGCGCTTGGCGGGGAGGGGGAGACC. Translated, it gives CASSEALGGEGET. In full, the CDR3 is CASSEALGGEGETQYF.

This clone was counted ten times or more. The CDR3 end is not reached by the read, which stops 3 residues before it; the germline J gene fills it in. V gene TRBV7-6 combines with J gene TRBJ1-4, with D uncertain. CDR1 is SGHVS and CDR2 is FNYEAQ in the germline V gene. The CDR3 sequence is 15 residues long. The V end lost 1 base, the J end lost 3 bases, and 9 bases lay between the germline ends. The part of the CDR3 DNA that was read is TGTGCCAGCAGCTTAGTCGCGGAGGCTAATGAAAAA. Its translation is CASSLVAEANEK. The whole CDR3 sequence reads CASSLVAEANEKLFF.

This clone was recorded many times. Sequencing ends 3 residues short of the CDR3 end; the germline J gene provides the rest. This chain uses TRBV6-2 or TRBV6-3 with TRBJ1-5; 9 bases align to TRBD1. Germline CDR1 and CDR2: MNHEY and SVGEGT. J gave up 6 bases and V 5 bases, and 2 bases lay outside the gene matches. This CDR3 has 13 amino acids. The CDR3: CASSTGGVQPQHF. CDR3 DNA, as far as it was read: TGTGCCAGCAGTACAGGGGGCGTTCAGCCC.

Of note for this clone: The likely explanation is a read error, given a far larger clone one base away. The missing CDR3 end, 3 residues past where the read stops, is filled in from the germline J gene. The chain is built from TRBV6-2 or TRBV6-3 and TRBJ2-7, with 8 bases identical to TRBD1. J was trimmed by 5 bases and V by 6 bases; bases with no gene match: 12. The CDR3 is 15 amino acids. Germline V gene lookup returns CDR1 MNHEY and CDR2 SVGEGT. The CDR3 bases that were read are TGTGCCAGCAGGACTGTGGGGACAGGAGGCGACGAG. It encodes CASRTVGTGGDE. The whole CDR3 sequence is CASRTVGTGGDEQYF.

There are many counts of this clone. The sequence runs out 3 residues before the end of the CDR3; the remainder is reconstructed from the germline J gene. The sample carries other DNA sequences with the same CDR3. This sequence joins TRBV10-3 and TRBJ1-3, with D possibly matching TRBD1 (5 bases). V was clipped by 8 bases and J by 2 bases, with 16 bases between them. The CDR3 has 15 residues. The germline V gene encodes CDR1 ENHRY and CDR2 SYGVKD. The CDR3 DNA, read in part, is TGTGCCATCGGGGCGGGGGATCCGACTGGAAACACC. It is translated as CAIGAGDPTGNT. The whole CDR3 sequence is CAIGAGDPTGNTIYF.

At least ten counts were recorded for this clone. The CDR3 end is not reached by the read, which stops 3 residues before it; the germline J gene fills it in. The genes are TRBV12-3 or TRBV12-4 and TRBJ1-1; no clear D. Trimming left V 7 bases short and J 7 bases short, with 10 bases between. The length of the CDR3 is 11 residues. The CDR3 DNA, read in part, is TGTGCCAGCATCAAGACTCGTGAA. It yields the protein CASIKTRE. The CDR3 as a whole reads CASIKTREAFF.

This clone was recorded at least ten times. Read coverage stops 3 residues before the CDR3 terminus; the germline J gene supplies the remainder. J is TRBJ2-5 and V is TRBV5-1, with 13 nucleotides matching TRBD2. The CDR3 loop spans 16 amino acids. V lost 4 bases and J lost 4; bases outside the gene matches: 7. In germline, CDR1 is SGHRS, CDR2 YFSETQ. CDR3 sequence: CASSHGLAGVTETQYF. The sequenced part of the CDR3 DNA is TGCGCCAGCAGCCACGGACTAGCGGGAGTGACAGAGACC.

This clone occurred many times. The part of the CDR3 DNA that was read is TGTGCCAGCAGTGACCCACACAGGGGAGGATTCTCCTACGAG. It codes for CASSDPHRGGFSYE. The full CDR3 reads CASSDPHRGGFSYEQYF. The chain has TRBV2 and TRBJ2-7; tentatively, D is TRBD1 (7 bases). The CDR3 extends 3 residues past the end of the read, so its final part is completed from the germline J gene. Germline loops: CDR1 SNHLY, CDR2 FYNNEI. This CDR3 contains 17 residues. V was shortened by 3 bases and J by 0 bases, with 18 bases between the two germline ends.

Ten or more counts support this clone. The read is 3 residues too short to cover the CDR3 end, so that end is filled in from the germline J gene. The chain has TRBV28 and TRBJ2-2; D is perhaps TRBD1 (5 bases). In germline, CDR1 is MDHEN, CDR2 SYDVKM. This CDR3 contains 13 residues. V lost 7 bases, J lost 6 bases, and 12 bases lay in between. The CDR3: CASTGPMAGELFF. Partial CDR3 DNA: TGTGCCAGCACAGGGCCCATGGCCGGGGAG.

The sample holds many counts of this clone. The read is 3 residues too short to cover the CDR3 end, so that end is filled in from the germline J gene. V usage is TRBV12-3 or TRBV12-4 and J usage is TRBJ2-1; TRBD2 aligns across 9 bases. The ends lost 3 bases at V and 6 bases at J; junction bases unmatched: 9. The CDR3 covers 16 residues. The sequenced CDR3 bases are TGTGCCAGCAGTTTCAGATCAGCGGGAGGACGCAATGAG. Its protein is CASSFRSAGGRNE. The CDR3 in full is CASSFRSAGGRNEQFF.

This clone was recorded at least ten times. The CDR3 end lies 3 residues beyond the end of the read and is filled in from the germline J gene. The chain employs TRBV28 and TRBJ2-2, with D unresolved. This CDR3 spans 13 amino acids. V was shortened by 6 bases and J by 4 bases, with 9 bases between the two germline ends. Germline V gene lookup returns CDR1 MDHEN and CDR2 SYDVKM. The CDR3: CASSSGLTGELFF. The covered CDR3 bases are TGTGCCAGCAGCTCAGGCCTCACCGGGGAG. Based on the CDR3 plus reference TRBV28 and TRBJ2-2, the full variable domain is DVKVTQSSRYLVKRTGEKVFLECVQDMDHENMFWYRQDPGLGLRLIYFSYDVKMKEKGDIPEGYSVSREKKERFSLILESASTNQTSMYLCASSSGLTGELFFGEGSRLTVL.

This clone was observed a few times. The CDR3: CASSLRLAVKGDTQYF. Incomplete CDR3 DNA: TGCGCCAGCAGCCTACGACTAGCGGTGAAGGGAGATACG. The chain employs TRBV5-1 and TRBJ2-3; the match to TRBD2 covers 9 bases. The read falls 3 residues short of the CDR3 end, and the missing part is taken from the germline J gene. There are 16 residues in the CDR3. V lost 4 bases and J lost 5; bases outside the gene matches: 11. CDR1 is SGHRS, CDR2 YFSETQ, per germline.

This clone came up many times. This CDR3 is CASRRLAGGQETQYF. The part of the CDR3 DNA that was read is TGTGCCAGCAGGCGACTAGCGGGAGGGCAAGAGACC. This chain connects TRBV2 to TRBJ2-5; 14 bases map to TRBD2. The read stops 3 residues short of the end of the CDR3; the missing end is completed from the germline J gene. Trimming took 6 bases from V and 2 from J; bases not matched to a gene: 2. Germline lookup yields CDR1 SNHLY and CDR2 FYNNEI. The CDR3 loop spans 15 amino acids.

The sample holds many counts of this clone. The read ends 3 residues before the CDR3 terminus; that terminus is restored from the germline J gene. The chain links TRBV18 to TRBJ2-5, with TRBD2 matching 12 bases. V lost 3 bases and J lost 4; bases outside the gene matches: 3. The CDR3 extends over 15 amino acids. Germline values: CDR1 KGHSH, CDR2 LQKENI. The covered CDR3 bases are TGTGCCAGCTCACCCGGACTAGCGGGATCAGAGACC. It translates to CASSPGLAGSET. Given in full, the CDR3 is CASSPGLAGSETQYF.

This clone has ten or more counts. Sequencing ends 3 residues short of the CDR3 end; the germline J gene provides the rest. The chain carries TRBV5-1 and TRBJ2-2; 11 bases fit TRBD2. Per germline, CDR1 SGHRS and CDR2 YFSETQ. The V segment lost 3 bases and the J segment 0 bases; nucleotides outside the gene matches: 1. The CDR3 is 16 residues long. The part of the CDR3 DNA that was read is TGCGCCAGCAGCTGGACTAGCGGGTCGAACACCGGGGAG. Its protein product is CASSWTSGSNTGE. From start to end, the CDR3 is CASSWTSGSNTGELFF. The variable domain in full, with the rest retrieved from reference TRBV5-1 and TRBJ2-2, is KAGVTQTPRYLIKTRGQQVTLSCSPISGHRSVSWYQQTPGQGLQFLFEYFSETQRNKGNFPGRFSGRQFSNSRSEMNVSTLELGDSALYLCASSWTSGSNTGELFFGEGSRLTVL.

Ten or more counts support this clone. From the germline J gene comes the end of the CDR3, since the read stops 3 residues before it. This chain links TRBV14 with TRBJ2-3; D unclear. The CDR3 length is 16 residues. Germline CDR1 SGHDN, CDR2 FVKESK. Trimming shortened V by 4 bases and J by 3 bases, and 17 bases separated the two germline ends. CDR3 DNA (partial): TGTGCCAGCAGCCGACACGTAGGGCCCTGGACAGATACG. Protein product: CASSRHVGPWTDT. The entire CDR3 reads CASSRHVGPWTDTQYF. The variable domain in full, completed from reference TRBV14 and TRBJ2-3, reads EAGVTQFPSHSVIEKGQTVTLRCDPISGHDNLYWYRRVMGKEIKFLLHFVKESKQDESGMPNNRFLAERTGGTYSTLKVQPAELEDSGVYFCASSRHVGPWTDTQYFGPGTRLTVL.

This clone has a count of ten or more. Coverage ceases 3 residues before the CDR3 finishes, and the germline J gene fills in the end. The gene calls are TRBV28 and TRBJ2-2, with TRBD2 matching over 9 bases. The CDR3 totals 15 residues. Germline assignment: CDR1 MDHEN and CDR2 SYDVKM. The J segment lost 0 bases and the V segment lost 6 bases, leaving 2 bases of the junction unmatched. This CDR3 is CASRVAGANTGELFF. The DNA read from the CDR3 is TGTGCCAGCAGGGTAGCGGGAGCGAACACCGGGGAG.

Note on this clone: The read finishes 3 residues shy of the CDR3 end, and the germline J gene is used to complete it. The chain combines TRBV6-2 or TRBV6-3 with TRBJ2-4; D is perhaps TRBD1 (5 bases). CDR1 MNHEY and CDR2 SVGEGT come from the germline V gene. The CDR3 sequence is 13 residues long. CDR3 protein: CASRLTANYGQYF. The DNA read from the CDR3 is TGTGCCAGCAGGCTGACAGCCAACTATGGT.

In this sample, this clone turned up many times. CDR3 residues: CASRFRDRDTGELFF. CDR3 DNA (partial): TGTGCCAGCAGGTTCCGGGACAGGGATACCGGGGAG. The chain couples TRBV6-2 or TRBV6-3 to TRBJ2-2, with 9 positions matching TRBD1. The CDR3 end falls 3 residues outside the read, so it is completed with the germline J gene. Per the germline V gene, CDR1 is MNHEY and CDR2 is SVGEGT. This CDR3 spans 15 amino acids. Germline trimming cut 6 bases from V and 5 bases from J; bases unmatched to any gene: 7.

This clone was recorded many times. The read comes to an end 3 residues before the CDR3 does, leaving the germline J gene to fill in the end. J is TRBJ2-5 and V is TRBV9, with a possible D match to TRBD1 (7 bases). Germline-derived CDR1 and CDR2 are SGDLS and YYNGEE. Trimming took off 0 bases at V and 5 bases at J, with 17 bases between the two ends. The CDR3 runs 16 residues. CDR3 bases read: TGTGCCAGCAGCGTAGGCGGGCAGGGGGGACAGGAGACC. Translation gives CASSVGGQGGQET. The full CDR3 protein is CASSVGGQGGQETQYF.

This clone was recorded many times. The CDR3 end lies 3 residues beyond the end of the read and is filled in from the germline J gene. The chain combines TRBV4-1 with TRBJ2-1, with D hard to call. V was trimmed by 0 bases and J by 2 bases, leaving 11 bases between them. Germline lookup yields CDR1 MGHRA and CDR2 YSYEKL. This CDR3 is built from 16 residues. The CDR3 DNA, read in part, is TGCGCCAGCAGCCAAGATGCCTACCCAACCTACAATGAG. This gives the protein CASSQDAYPTYNE. The full CDR3 protein reads CASSQDAYPTYNEQFF.

This clone was found many times. The DNA ends 3 residues before the CDR3 does, and the rest of the CDR3 is filled in from the germline J gene. The gene calls are TRBV18 and TRBJ1-2; no clear D gene. Germline V gives CDR1 KGHSH, CDR2 LQKENI. The CDR3 is made up of 14 amino acids. With 1 base removed from V and 5 bases from J, the gap between germline ends came to 11 bases. CDR3 protein: CASSPQADPYGYTF. The CDR3 DNA, read in part, is TGTGCCAGCTCACCACAAGCGGACCCGTATGGC.

This clone was detected ten times or more. The read ends 3 residues shy of where the CDR3 ends; the end is completed using the germline J gene. The chain has TRBV7-2 and TRBJ1-1; D gene ambiguous. Germline CDR1 and CDR2: SGHTA and FQGNSA. With 1 base removed from V and 1 base from J, the gap between germline ends came to 10 bases. This CDR3 is 15 amino acids long. CDR3 DNA (partial): TGTGCCAGCAGCTTAGGTTCCCAAGGGAACACTGAA. This encodes CASSLGSQGNTE. The CDR3 in full is CASSLGSQGNTEAFF.

This clone was picked up a small number of times. The read falls 3 residues short of the CDR3 end, and the missing part is taken from the germline J gene. The rearrangement links TRBV19 to TRBJ2-4; possibly TRBD1 for D (6 bases). Looked up from germline, CDR1 is LNHDA and CDR2 is SQIVND (reference sequence). The length of the CDR3 is 15 residues. CDR3: CASRGAGPLVGGQYF. The sequenced part of the CDR3 DNA is TGTGCCAGTAGGGGGGCAGGGCCACTTGTAGGTGGT. Combining the CDR3 with reference TRBV19 and TRBJ2-4 gives the whole variable domain DGGITQSPKYLFRKEGQNVTLSCEQNLNHDAMYWYRQDPGQGLRLIYYSQIVNDFQKGDIAEGYSVSREKKESFPLTVTSAQKNPTAFYLCASRGAGPLVGGQYFGAGTRLSVL.

This clone has ten or more counts. The read halts 3 residues ahead of the CDR3 end, with the missing end drawn from the germline J gene. The V and J genes are TRBV20-1 and TRBJ2-1; tentative D call: TRBD2 (5 bases). CDR1 DFQATT and CDR2 SNEGSKA come from the germline V gene (reference sequence). The CDR3 extends over 14 amino acids. The V end was cut by 1 base, the J end by 4 bases, with 11 bases between. The CDR3 loop is CSARGGSIYNEQFF. The covered CDR3 bases are TGCAGTGCTAGAGGAGGGTCCATATACAATGAG.

This clone was counted ten times or more. The observed sequence ends 3 residues before the CDR3 terminus, with the missing tail filled in from the germline J gene. The chain uses TRBV5-4 and TRBJ1-2; 9 bases are a match to TRBD1. In germline, CDR1 is SGHNT, CDR2 YYREEE (reference sequence). This CDR3 region has 13 residues. The junction had 5 bases not matched to a gene; V was cut back by 5 bases and J by 6 bases. The CDR3 spells CASRHRDRDGYTF. The part of the CDR3 DNA that was read is TGTGCCAGCAGACACCGGGACAGGGATGGC.